This T cell receptor (beta chain) originates from a study of shared clonotypes between healthy human individuals. The donors were all Caucasian adults (living in Nashville, Tennessee). Assay: immunoSEQ multiplex PCR; the TCRdb copy retains only in-frame clones and omits some. The sample holds 450,000 to 500,000 clones; about 82% are singletons and the top ten take about an eighth. The CDR3 runs to 14 residues. Trimming took off 5 bases at V and 4 bases at J, with 14 bases between the two ends. Germline V gene sequence: CDR1 SNHLY, CDR2 FYNNEI. The source material was PBMCs. V usage is TRBV2 and J usage is TRBJ2-5, with a tentative D call TRBD1 (6 bases). The origin of this receptor is a woman in her 40s in good health. Some clones in this sample may be carry-over from other donors' samples. CDR3 region: CASSKDSNTETQYF. CDR3 in DNA: TGTGCCAGCAGTAAGGACAGCAATACAGAGACCCAGTACTTC.